Below, one T cell receptor (beta chain) is given with its context. This CDR3 is also generated by other DNA sequences in the sample. The sample belongs to a study of blood T cell repertoires in COVID-19. Germline values: CDR1 SGHRS, CDR2 YFSETQ. The V end was cut by 3 bases, the J end by 3 bases, with 4 bases between. This CDR3 has 11 residues. The protocol was immunoSEQ multiplex PCR, while the TCRdb copy is restricted to in-frame clones and leaves out a portion. The sample consists of about 260,000 clones, around 93% of them appearing once. The TCR sequence derives from a man in his forties who had been exposed to COVID-19. Sequencing was performed on PBMCs or T cells enriched from blood (not recorded which). The rearrangement joins TRBV5-1 to TRBJ2-7; no definite D call. CDR3 residues: CASSSNYEQYF. CDR3 coding DNA: TGCGCCAGCAGCTCCAACTACGAGCAGTACTTC. The full variable domain, its missing parts supplied by reference TRBV5-1 and TRBJ2-7, is KAGVTQTPRYLIKTRGQQVTLSCSPISGHRSVSWYQQTPGQGLQFLFEYFSETQRNKGNFPGRFSGRQFSNSRSEMNVSTLELGDSALYLCASSSNYEQYFGPGTRLTVT.